These T cell receptor beta chains were read from a single sample in a study of cytomegalovirus exposure and HLA in healthy donors. The table came from immunoSEQ multiplex PCR; TCRdb's copy has only in-frame clones and leaves some out. In the table there are some 140,000 clones, approximately 86% of which are singletons. The sample was PBMCs. The receptors here all came from a man between 18 and 35 years old in good health and CMV-seropositive. The CDR3 runs from the conserved cysteine through the conserved F or W. Fields, in order: D gene, J gene, clone size, V gene, CDR3 protein, CDR3 DNA. The D gene is left open where the match is weak. Clone size is given for some rows only: seen once, a few or many times, or a class if the clone is expanded.

TRBD1 TRBJ2-7 NA TRBV2 CASSPPDRGLLEQYF TGTGCCAGCAGCCCCCCGGACAGGGGCCTCCTCGAGCAGTACTTC
TRBD1 TRBJ1-2 NA TRBV5-5 CASSSRGGGRSYGYTF TGTGCCAGCAGCTCCCGAGGGGGCGGACGTAGTTATGGCTACACCTTC
TRBD2 TRBJ2-1 NA TRBV5-1 CASSLGLAGNNEQFF TGCGCCAGCAGCTTGGGGCTAGCGGGGAACAATGAGCAGTTCTTC
NA TRBJ1-1 NA TRBV18 CASSPLRGTEQNTEAFF TGTGCCAGCTCCCCCCTCCGGGGGACCGAACAGAACACTGAAGCTTTCTTT
TRBD2 TRBJ2-3 NA TRBV18 CASSLLSGSSTDTQYF TGTGCCAGCTCACTCCTTAGCGGGAGTAGCACAGATACGCAGTATTTT
TRBD1 TRBJ2-5 NA TRBV29-1 CSVATSYRDRGRGTQYF TGCAGCGTGGCTACTAGCTACCGGGACAGGGGGCGGGGGACCCAGTACTTC
TRBD2 TRBJ2-1 NA TRBV7-3 CASSTTGLAAYNEQFF TGTGCCAGCAGCACAACGGGACTAGCGGCCTACAATGAGCAGTTCTTC
NA TRBJ1-1 NA TRBV29-1 CSVGRGNTEAFF TGCAGCGTTGGCAGGGGCAACACTGAAGCTTTCTTT
NA TRBJ2-7 NA TRBV27 CASKDSGDTYEQYF TGTGCCAGCAAGGACAGCGGGGACACCTACGAGCAGTACTTC
NA TRBJ1-3 NA TRBV7-6 CASSPQKNPGNTIYF TGTGCCAGCAGCCCTCAGAAAAATCCTGGAAACACCATATATTTT
NA TRBJ1-1 NA TRBV5-4 CASKRGGVNTEAFF TGTGCCAGCAAAAGGGGTGGGGTGAACACTGAAGCTTTCTTT
NA TRBJ1-1 NA TRBV5-4 CASSLTVMNTEAFF TGTGCCAGCAGCCTGACAGTCATGAACACTGAAGCTTTCTTT
NA TRBJ1-2 once TRBV7-9 CASSLGESYGYTF TGTGCCAGCAGCTTAGGAGAGAGCTATGGCTACACCTTC
TRBD2 TRBJ2-7 once TRBV18 CASSLSGGIYEQYF TGTGCCAGCTCACTAAGCGGGGGGATTTACGAGCAGTACTTC
TRBD1 TRBJ2-3 NA TRBV5-1 CASSSGGQGSTDTQYF TGCGCCAGCAGCTCTGGGGGACAGGGTAGCACAGATACGCAGTATTTT
NA TRBJ2-2 NA TRBV19 CASSIWRRANTGELFF TGTGCCAGTAGTATATGGCGCAGGGCCAACACCGGGGAGCTGTTTTTT
TRBD1 TRBJ1-2 NA TRBV6-6 CASRRGGGYGYTF TGTGCCAGCAGGAGAGGGGGCGGCTATGGCTACACCTTC
NA TRBJ2-3 once TRBV7-2 CASSFSTPSTDTQYF TGTGCCAGCAGCTTTTCGACTCCTAGCACAGATACGCAGTATTTT
NA TRBJ1-1 NA TRBV15 CATSHGGSMNTEAFF TGTGCCACCAGCCACGGCGGGAGCATGAACACTGAAGCTTTCTTT
NA TRBJ2-3 NA TRBV6-5 CASSYSRGPDTQYF TGTGCCAGCAGTTACTCGCGGGGGCCAGATACGCAGTATTTT
NA TRBJ1-2 NA TRBV18 CASSPNRGYGYTF TGTGCCAGCTCACCAAACCGGGGCTATGGCTACACCTTC
TRBD1 TRBJ2-5 NA TRBV25-1 CASSPGQGPRETQYF TGTGCCAGCAGCCCGGGACAGGGGCCACGGGAGACCCAGTACTTC
NA TRBJ1-2 NA TRBV6-4 CASSPSAGDYGYTF TGTGCCAGCAGCCCCTCGGCAGGGGACTATGGCTACACCTTC
NA TRBJ1-3 NA TRBV6-5 CASKVASGNTIYF TGTGCCAGCAAAGTAGCCTCTGGAAACACCATATATTTT
NA TRBJ2-1 NA TRBV11-2 CASSSGVTFLTYNEQFF TGTGCCAGCAGCTCTGGAGTTACATTCTTAACCTACAATGAGCAGTTCTTC
NA TRBJ1-1 NA TRBV29-1 CSVDRRDTEAFF TGCAGCGTTGATCGCCGAGACACTGAAGCTTTCTTT
TRBD1 TRBJ2-7 few TRBV5-1 CASSVGQGTYEQYF TGCGCCAGCAGCGTGGGACAGGGGACCTACGAGCAGTACTTC
TRBD1 TRBJ1-2 NA TRBV6-5 CASSSLGTGFDGYTF TGTGCCAGCAGTTCCCTCGGGACAGGGTTTGATGGCTACACCTTC
NA TRBJ1-1 NA TRBV6-5 CASSSYTEAFF TGTGCCAGCAGTTCCTACACTGAAGCTTTCTTT
TRBD2 TRBJ2-7 NA TRBV18 CASSPGGRGYEQYF TGTGCCAGCTCACCAGGCGGGAGGGGGTACGAGCAGTACTTC
TRBD1 TRBJ2-2 NA TRBV7-9 CASSLVGTGIGELFF TGTGCCAGCAGCTTAGTCGGGACAGGGATCGGGGAGCTGTTTTTT
NA TRBJ2-1 NA TRBV5-4 CASSDNWANEQFF TGTGCCAGCAGCGATAATTGGGCTAATGAGCAGTTCTTC
NA TRBJ2-1 NA TRBV28 CASRGANNEQFF TGTGCCAGCAGAGGGGCGAACAATGAGCAGTTCTTC
TRBD2 TRBJ2-2 NA TRBV25-1 CASRLAGGPGTGELFF TGTGCCAGCAGACTAGCGGGAGGCCCGGGCACCGGGGAGCTGTTTTTT
NA TRBJ1-6 NA TRBV19 CAPNPEGAYNSPLHF TGTGCCCCGAACCCGGAGGGCGCCTATAATTCACCCCTCCACTTT
NA TRBJ1-3 few TRBV4-3 CASTVGLQSSGNTIYF TGCGCCAGCACAGTGGGACTCCAAAGCTCTGGAAACACCATATATTTT
TRBD2 TRBJ2-1 NA TRBV9 CASSARGGGGADEQFF TGTGCCAGCAGCGCCCGAGGAGGCGGGGGGGCTGATGAGCAGTTCTTC
TRBD1 TRBJ2-7 NA TRBV6-5 CASSYSRTGRYEQYF TGTGCCAGCAGTTATAGTCGGACAGGGAGGTACGAGCAGTACTTC
NA TRBJ1-1 NA TRBV5-1 CASTFPGMNTEAFF TGCGCCAGCACCTTCCCGGGGATGAACACTGAAGCTTTCTTT
NA TRBJ2-7 NA TRBV15 CATSRGLPTDGYEQYF TGTGCCACCAGCAGAGGACTCCCAACGGATGGCTACGAGCAGTACTTC
NA TRBJ1-5 NA TRBV7-2 CASAREDRPQHF TGTGCCAGCGCCCGAGAGGATCGGCCCCAGCATTTT
NA TRBJ2-3 NA TRBV5-1 CASRLQGNTQYF TGCGCCAGCAGGCTACAGGGAAATACGCAGTATTTT
TRBD2 TRBJ2-5 NA TRBV9 CASSATASLAGVRETQYF TGTGCCAGCAGCGCCACCGCGTCCCTAGCGGGGGTCCGGGAGACCCAGTACTTC
NA TRBJ1-6 NA TRBV7-2 CASSQVLGNSPLHF TGTGCCAGCAGCCAGGTCCTTGGAAATTCACCCCTCCACTTT
NA TRBJ1-6 NA TRBV7-8 CASSLGGGGSPLHF TGTGCCAGCAGCTTAGGAGGAGGTGGATCACCCCTCCACTTT
NA TRBJ1-5 NA TRBV28 CASSVVRGSAGNQPQHF TGTGCCAGCAGTGTCGTCCGCGGCTCCGCAGGCAATCAGCCCCAGCATTTT
NA TRBJ1-1 once TRBV18 CASSQGLGGNTEAFF TGTGCCAGCTCACAGGGACTGGGGGGGAACACTGAAGCTTTCTTT
TRBD2 TRBJ2-3 NA TRBV6-5 CASKMGLASDTQYF TGTGCCAGCAAAATGGGACTAGCGTCGGATACGCAGTATTTT
NA TRBJ1-1 NA TRBV9 CASSVAKYEGGMNTEAFF TGTGCCAGCAGCGTAGCAAAGTACGAGGGGGGGATGAACACTGAAGCTTTCTTT
NA TRBJ1-6 NA TRBV9 CASSVRGRDSPLHF TGTGCCAGCAGCGTCAGGGGTCGGGATTCACCCCTCCACTTT
TRBD1 TRBJ2-7 NA TRBV27 CASSGDRGRRSEQYF TGTGCCAGCAGTGGCGACAGGGGGCGAAGAAGTGAGCAGTACTTC
TRBD1 TRBJ2-7 NA TRBV19 CASSIRDRGFHEQYF TGTGCCAGTAGTATCAGGGACAGGGGCTTCCACGAGCAGTACTTC
TRBD1 TRBJ1-1 NA TRBV5-1 CASSLGGQQPTEAFF TGCGCCAGCAGCTTGGGGGGACAGCAACCCACTGAAGCTTTCTTT
TRBD2 TRBJ2-7 NA TRBV7-2 CASSRTSGGIYEQYF TGTGCCAGCAGCCGGACTAGCGGGGGTATCTACGAGCAGTACTTC
TRBD2 TRBJ2-5 NA TRBV11-2 CASSPTAGGKETQYF TGTGCCAGCAGCCCGACCGCCGGGGGGAAAGAGACCCAGTACTTC
TRBD1 TRBJ2-7 NA TRBV4-3 CASSQTDRGWEQYF TGCGCCAGCAGCCAAACGGACAGGGGCTGGGAGCAGTACTTC
TRBD2 TRBJ2-2 NA TRBV11-2 CASSRTSWRVGELFF TGTGCCAGCAGCCGGACTAGCTGGAGGGTCGGGGAGCTGTTTTTT
TRBD2 TRBJ2-3 NA TRBV4-1 CASSPTSGGADTQYF TGCGCCAGCAGCCCGACTAGCGGGGGGGCAGATACGCAGTATTTT
NA TRBJ1-1 NA TRBV5-1 CASSLVVGGHTEAFF TGCGCCAGCAGCTTGGTTGTGGGCGGGCACACTGAAGCTTTCTTT